This T cell receptor (beta chain) was recorded in a study of OX40 agonist ivuxolimab in advanced cancers. This clone was seen just once. J was trimmed by 4 bases and V by 3 bases; bases with no gene match: 4. CDR1 and CDR2 (germline): SNHLY, FYNNEI. CDR3 size: 15 residues. Using immunoSEQ multiplex PCR, the repertoire was profiled, and TCRdb retains in-frame clones only, with some absent. The table includes nearly 80,000 clones, around 94% detected once. The TCR originated in an adult with an advanced solid tumor such as melanoma, head and neck, liver or kidney cancer. The sequenced sample was CD4+ or CD8+ T cells sorted from blood, obtained in a trial of the OX40 agonist ivuxolimab. The chain combines TRBV2 with TRBJ1-2; 11 nucleotides align to TRBD1. CDR3 nucleotides: TGTGCCAGCAGTGATCTGGGACAGGGGGGCTATGGCTACACCTTC. This encodes CASSDLGQGGYGYTF.